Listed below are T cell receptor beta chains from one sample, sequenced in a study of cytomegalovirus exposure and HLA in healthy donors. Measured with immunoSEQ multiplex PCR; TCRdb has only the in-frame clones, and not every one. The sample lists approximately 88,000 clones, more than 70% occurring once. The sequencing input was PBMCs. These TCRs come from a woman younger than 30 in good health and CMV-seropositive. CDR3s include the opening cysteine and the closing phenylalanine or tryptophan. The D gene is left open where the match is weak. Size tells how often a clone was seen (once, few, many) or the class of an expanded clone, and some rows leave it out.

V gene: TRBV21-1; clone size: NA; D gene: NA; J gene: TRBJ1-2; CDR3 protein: CASSAEVRRCRGYYGYTF; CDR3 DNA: TGTGCCAGCAGCGCCGAAGTTCGGAGGTGCAGGGGGTACTATGGCTACACCTTC
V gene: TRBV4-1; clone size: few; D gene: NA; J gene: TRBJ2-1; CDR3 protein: CASSLSFGQNNEQFF; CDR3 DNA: TGCGCCAGCAGCCTGTCGTTCGGACAGAACAATGAGCAGTTCTTC
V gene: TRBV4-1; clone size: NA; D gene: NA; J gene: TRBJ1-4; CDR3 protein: CASSQDRWRGDEKLFF; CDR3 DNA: TGCGCCAGCAGCCAAGATAGGTGGAGGGGTGATGAAAAACTGTTTTTT
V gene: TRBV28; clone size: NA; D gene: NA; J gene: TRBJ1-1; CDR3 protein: CASSLPEMNTEAFF; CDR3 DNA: TGTGCCAGCAGTTTACCCGAGATGAACACTGAAGCTTTCTTT
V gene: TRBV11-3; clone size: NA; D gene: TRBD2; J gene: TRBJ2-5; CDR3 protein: CASSAGGETQYF; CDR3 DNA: TGTGCCAGCAGCGCGGGGGGGGAGACCCAGTACTTC
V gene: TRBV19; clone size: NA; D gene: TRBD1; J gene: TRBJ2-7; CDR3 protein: CASSRQGGLYEQYF; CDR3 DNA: TGTGCCAGTAGTCGACAGGGGGGACTCTACGAGCAGTACTTC
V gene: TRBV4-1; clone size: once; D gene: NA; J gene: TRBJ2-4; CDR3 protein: CASSHPGMKNIQYF; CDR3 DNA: TGCGCCAGCAGCCACCCAGGGATGAAAAACATTCAGTACTTC
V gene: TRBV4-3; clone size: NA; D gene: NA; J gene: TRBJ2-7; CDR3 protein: CASSQGRGREDEQYF; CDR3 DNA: TGCGCCAGCAGCCAAGGGAGGGGGCGGGAAGACGAGCAGTACTTC
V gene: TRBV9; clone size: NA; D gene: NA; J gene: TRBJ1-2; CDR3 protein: CASSKGDVYGYTF; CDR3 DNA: TGTGCCAGCAGCAAGGGAGACGTCTATGGCTACACCTTC
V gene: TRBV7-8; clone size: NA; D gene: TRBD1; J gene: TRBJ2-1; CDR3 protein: CASSFRDRDRYEQFF; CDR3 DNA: TGTGCCAGCAGCTTCCGGGACAGGGACAGGTATGAGCAGTTCTTC
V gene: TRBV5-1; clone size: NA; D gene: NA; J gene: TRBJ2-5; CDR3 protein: CASRLGALETQYF; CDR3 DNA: TGCGCCAGCAGGCTGGGGGCGTTAGAGACCCAGTACTTC
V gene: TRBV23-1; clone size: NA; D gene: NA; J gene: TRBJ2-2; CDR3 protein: CASSQSRGPGSGTGELFF; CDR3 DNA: TGCGCCAGCAGTCAATCCCGTGGCCCCGGCTCGGGCACCGGGGAGCTGTTTTTT
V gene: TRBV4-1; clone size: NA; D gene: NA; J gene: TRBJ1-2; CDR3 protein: CASSQERGFGYGYTF; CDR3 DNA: TGCGCCAGCAGCCAAGAACGGGGGTTTGGCTATGGCTACACCTTC
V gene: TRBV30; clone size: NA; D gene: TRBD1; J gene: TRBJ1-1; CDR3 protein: CAWSPTGYNEAFF; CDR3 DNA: TGTGCCTGGAGTCCGACAGGGTACAATGAAGCTTTCTTT
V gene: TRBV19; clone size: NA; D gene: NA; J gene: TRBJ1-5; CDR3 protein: CAKNPQGVNQPQHF; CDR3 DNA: TGTGCCAAGAACCCTCAGGGTGTGAATCAGCCCCAGCATTTT